This T cell receptor (beta chain) was sequenced during a study of T cell changes during pregnancy in multiple sclerosis. Measured with immunoSEQ multiplex PCR; TCRdb has only the in-frame clones, and not every one. The repertoire includes around 52,000 clones, about 87% of them detected once, and approximately 5.3% sits in the top ten. The germline V gene encodes CDR1 MNHEY and CDR2 SMNVEV (reference sequence). J lost 6 bases, V lost 4 bases, and 10 bases had no gene match. The CDR3 spans 15 residues. Sequencing used peripheral blood from another person, used as feeder cells. This sequence was found in a human donor whose cells served as feeder cells for cultures in a pregnancy study. The J gene is TRBJ1-2, the V gene TRBV27, with TRBD1 matching 8 bases. This CDR3 is CASSSPGQGRHGYTF. DNA of the CDR3: TGTGCCAGCAGTTCCCCCGGACAGGGAAGGCATGGCTACACCTTC.